Following are 18 T cell receptor beta chains from one sample sequenced in a study of shared clonotypes between healthy human individuals. Clones were read by immunoSEQ multiplex PCR, and TCRdb kept only the in-frame ones, dropping some. This sample carries hundreds of thousands of clones, 90% to 97% of them seen once, and the ten largest clones take about 0.11%. Naive CD8 cells, CD45RO-negative and positively selected for CCR7, excluded terminally differentiated effector memory CD45RA+ cells. The sample comprised naive CD8+ T cells sorted from blood. Receptor source: a woman aged 30 to 39 in good health.

The chain recombines TRBV19 with TRBJ2-7; 8 bases are a match to TRBD2. The germline V gene has CDR1 LNHDA and CDR2 SQIVND (reference sequence). The trim removed 7 bases at V and 2 bases at J, leaving 7 bases unmatched. The CDR3 covers 14 residues. The CDR3 loop is CASKKAGEPYEQYF. CDR3 in DNA: TGTGCCAGTAAAAAAGCGGGAGAACCCTACGAGCAGTACTTC.

The chain joins TRBV27 to TRBJ2-5; D is tentatively TRBD1 or TRBD2 (5 bases each). This CDR3 has 13 amino acids. V was clipped by 7 bases and J by 4 bases, with 13 bases between them. Germline CDR1 reads MNHEY; CDR2 reads SMNVEV (reference sequence). This CDR3 reads CASKGIGGETQYF. CDR3 nucleotides: TGTGCCAGCAAGGGCATTGGGGGAGAGACCCAGTACTTC.

The chain couples TRBV28 to TRBJ1-5; no definite D call. The germline V and J ends were trimmed by 5 bases and 7 bases, with 6 bases remaining between them. From germline, CDR1 is MDHEN and CDR2 SYDVKM. This CDR3 region has 11 residues. The CDR3 is CASSVSQPQHF. CDR3 DNA sequence: TGTGCCAGCAGTGTGAGCCAGCCCCAGCATTTT.

This sequence joins TRBV7-6 and TRBJ2-3; D is undetermined. Germline assignment: CDR1 SGHVS and CDR2 FNYEAQ. V shed 5 bases and J shed 3 bases, with 15 bases lying between them. The CDR3 has 15 residues. CDR3 in DNA: TGTGCCAGCAGCCACCCCGGAACCGCGACAGATACGCAGTATTTT. It yields the protein CASSHPGTATDTQYF. The whole variable domain, filled in from reference TRBV7-6 and TRBJ2-3, reads GAGVSQSPRYKVTKRGQDVALRCDPISGHVSLYWYRQALGQGPEFLTYFNYEAQQDKSGLPNDRFSAERPEGSISTLTIQRTEQRDSAMYRCASSHPGTATDTQYFGPGTRLTVL.

The CDR3 spells CASSLIAGDEQYF. CDR3 nucleotide sequence: TGCGCCAGCAGTTTGATCGCCGGGGACGAGCAGTACTTC. J is TRBJ2-7 and V is TRBV10-2; a possible D gene is TRBD2 (5 bases). Trimming took off 5 bases at V and 5 bases at J, with 13 bases between the two ends. The germline V gene encodes CDR1 WSHSY and CDR2 SAAADI. The CDR3 length is 13 residues.

Regarding this clone: The identical CDR3 is also encoded by other nucleotide sequences in the sample. The chain links TRBV29-1 to TRBJ1-1; D unresolved. Trimming took off 6 bases at V and 1 base at J, with 9 bases between the two ends. The CDR3 runs to 12 residues. Germline assignment: CDR1 SQVTM and CDR2 ANQGSEA. The CDR3 is CSVDTGNTEAFF. In DNA form, the CDR3 reads TGCAGCGTCGACACGGGGAACACTGAAGCTTTCTTT.

V is TRBV5-4 and J is TRBJ2-7; 8 bases line up with TRBD1. Trimming took 4 bases from V and 7 from J; bases not matched to a gene: 13. Germline CDR1 and CDR2: SGHNT and YYREEE (reference sequence). The CDR3 covers 15 residues. The CDR3 spells CASSSWTGKLREQYF. The CDR3 coding sequence is TGTGCCAGCAGCAGCTGGACAGGGAAACTACGAGAGCAGTACTTC.

A remark on this clone: Different DNA sequences within this sample yield the same CDR3. The chain combines TRBV27 with TRBJ1-1, with D unresolved. This CDR3 spans 14 amino acids. The germline CDR1 and CDR2 sequences are MNHEY and SMNVEV (reference sequence). V shed 3 bases and J shed 1 base, with 9 bases lying between them. CDR3 loop: CASSLLVGNTEAFF. The CDR3 bases are TGTGCCAGCAGTTTGCTGGTAGGGAACACTGAAGCTTTCTTT.

The CDR3 protein is CASSFRDGESEQYF. DNA for the CDR3: TGTGCCAGCAGTTTCCGGGACGGAGAGTCCGAGCAGTACTTC. This chain uses TRBV27 with TRBJ2-7, with D tentatively TRBD1 or TRBD2 (5 bases each). CDR3 size: 14 residues. Per germline, CDR1 MNHEY and CDR2 SMNVEV (reference sequence). V lost 3 bases to trimming and J lost 6 bases, with 15 bases between them.

In its sample, this clone was seen once. V usage is TRBV13 and J usage is TRBJ2-1, with 10 positions matching TRBD1. Germline-derived CDR1 and CDR2 are PRHDT and FYEKMQ (reference sequence). Germline trimming cut 5 bases from V and 9 bases from J; bases unmatched to any gene: 10. There are 15 residues in the CDR3. CDR3 residues: CASSAAGTGAVEQFF. The CDR3 DNA is TGTGCCAGCAGCGCAGCCGGGACAGGGGCTGTTGAGCAGTTCTTC. Together with reference TRBV13 and TRBJ2-1, the CDR3 gives the full variable domain: AAGVIQSPRHLIKEKRETATLKCYPIPRHDTVYWYQQGPGQDPQFLISFYEKMQSDKGSIPDRFSAQQFSDYHSELNMSSLELGDSALYFCASSAAGTGAVEQFFGPGTRLTVL.

This chain links TRBV28 with TRBJ1-2; 7 bases match TRBD1. The J segment lost 8 bases and the V segment lost 8 bases, leaving 20 bases of the junction unmatched. Germline V gene sequence: CDR1 MDHEN, CDR2 SYDVKM. The CDR3 consists of 16 residues. The CDR3 region is CASAEGGQGLDLGYTF. Here the CDR3 DNA reads TGTGCCAGCGCCGAAGGGGGCCAGGGTTTGGACTTGGGCTACACCTTC.

The rearrangement joins TRBV5-6 to TRBJ2-1; D remains unclear. Trimming cost V 0 bases and J 4 bases, with 2 bases left between them. CDR3 size: 12 residues. Germline V gene sequence: CDR1 SGHDT, CDR2 YYEEEE. CDR3 amino acids: CASSLEYNEQFF. The CDR3 DNA reads as TGTGCCAGCAGCTTGGAATACAATGAGCAGTTCTTC.

The chain links TRBV9 to TRBJ2-1, with D maybe TRBD1 (6 bases). This CDR3 has 13 residues. The V gene lost 3 bases and the J gene lost 14 bases, with 18 bases spanning the gap. Germline assignment: CDR1 SGDLS and CDR2 YYNGEE. CDR3 residues: CASSGRDTMSKFF. CDR3 coding DNA: TGTGCCAGCAGCGGACGGGACACCATGAGTAAGTTCTTC.

The chain links TRBV27 to TRBJ2-7; TRBD2 is a possible D gene (5 bases). Germline CDR1 and CDR2: MNHEY and SMNVEV (reference sequence). This CDR3 contains 14 residues. The V end lost 5 bases, the J end lost 4 bases, and 15 bases lay between the germline ends. The CDR3 nucleotides are TGTGCCAGCAGTCCGGACTGGAGAAAATACGAGCAGTACTTC. Residues: CASSPDWRKYEQYF.

The CDR3 DNA is TGTGCCACCCAAACAGGGGGGGCCACTGAAGCTTTCTTT. It translates to CATQTGGATEAFF. The chain has TRBV5-6 and TRBJ1-1; 8 bases match TRBD1. V was pared by 9 bases and J by 4 bases, with 8 bases of the junction left unmatched. CDR1 is SGHDT and CDR2 is YYEEEE in the germline V gene. This CDR3 has 13 residues.

This chain links TRBV7-9 with TRBJ2-7; D unresolved. V was cut by 5 bases and J by 1 base, with 12 bases left in between. CDR3 length: 14 residues. Germline assignment: CDR1 SEHNR and CDR2 FQNEAQ (reference sequence). As DNA, the CDR3 is TGTGCCAGCAGCCGTGCGCCAGGTTCCTACGAGCAGTACTTC. It specifies CASSRAPGSYEQYF. The whole variable domain, remainder taken from reference TRBV7-9 and TRBJ2-7, is DTGVSQNPRHKITKRGQNVTFRCDPISEHNRLYWYRQTLGQGPEFLTYFQNEAQLEKSRLLSDRFSAERPKGSFSTLEIQRTEQGDSAMYLCASSRAPGSYEQYFGPGTRLTVT.

V gene TRBV6-6 combines with J gene TRBJ2-5; D gene uncertain. This CDR3 spans 13 amino acids. The ends were cut back, 6 bases at V and 0 bases at J, with 8 bases in the middle. CDR1 is MNHNY and CDR2 is SVGAGI in the germline V gene (reference sequence). In DNA, the CDR3 is TGTGCCAGCAGCCGCGGTGACCAAGAGACCCAGTACTTC. The encoded protein is CASSRGDQETQYF.

J is TRBJ2-7 and V is TRBV10-3; D may be TRBD1 (5 bases). The CDR3 runs to 16 residues. Germline CDR1 ENHRY, CDR2 SYGVKD. Trimming left V 3 bases short and J 2 bases short, with 17 bases between. The CDR3 sequence: CAISDGRLGVAYEQYF. The CDR3 bases are TGTGCCATCAGTGACGGTAGGTTAGGGGTTGCCTACGAGCAGTACTTC.